The 25 T cell receptor beta chains in this list originate from one sample, sequenced in a study of PD-1 blockade in classical Hodgkin lymphoma. Every patient relapsed after autologous stem cell transplantation, and brentuximab vedotin exposure varied. Method: immunoSEQ multiplex PCR; TCRdb's copy keeps in-frame clones and lacks some. In the table there are around 40,000 clones, around four fifths of which are singletons. The material was peripheral blood mononuclear cells (PBMCs), obtained at baseline. Every receptor here comes from a human donor with classical Hodgkin lymphoma.

This clone has only one observation. The J gene is TRBJ2-1, the V gene TRBV19; D may be TRBD1 (7 bases). This CDR3 spans 15 amino acids. The V gene lost 1 base and the J gene lost 4 bases, with 11 bases spanning the gap. Germline V gene data show CDR1 as LNHDA and CDR2 as SQIVND (reference sequence). The DNA of the CDR3 is TGTGCCAGTAGTATAGGACAGGGAGGTTACAATGAGCAGTTCTTC. Translated: CASSIGQGGYNEQFF.

This clone was seen once. The chain joins TRBV18 to TRBJ2-3; 10 nucleotides align to TRBD2. V shed 1 base and J 4 bases; nucleotides not matched to a gene: 5. The CDR3 consists of 16 residues. Germline values: CDR1 KGHSH, CDR2 LQKENI. Here the CDR3 reads CASSPQVAGGSDTQYF. The CDR3 region has the DNA TGTGCCAGCTCACCACAGGTAGCGGGGGGATCAGATACGCAGTATTTT.

The V call is TRBV11-2, the J call TRBJ2-1; 10 bases map to TRBD2. V lost 1 base to trimming and J lost 7 bases; unmatched junction nucleotides: 10. This CDR3 comprises 17 residues. Per germline, CDR1 SGHAT and CDR2 FQNNGV. DNA for the CDR3: TGTGCCAGCAGCTTAGTCGGAGCGGGGGGGGTAGTAAATGAGCAGTTCTTC. It translates to CASSLVGAGGVVNEQFF. The complete variable domain, with remaining parts taken from reference TRBV11-2 and TRBJ2-1, reads EAGVAQSPRYKIIEKRQSVAFWCNPISGHATLYWYQQILGQGPKLLIQFQNNGVVDDSQLPKDRFSAERLKGVDSTLKIQPAKLEDSAVYLCASSLVGAGGVVNEQFFGPGTRLTVL.

Notes on this clone: The identical CDR3 is also encoded by other nucleotide sequences in the sample. The V call is TRBV4-3, the J call TRBJ1-2, with D tentatively TRBD1 (6 bases). CDR1 is LGHNA and CDR2 is YSLEER in the germline V gene. Trimming left V 0 bases short and J 4 bases short, with 9 bases between. CDR3 length: 14 residues. In nucleotides, the CDR3 is TGCGCCAGCAGCCAAGATACAGGGACCTATGGCTACACCTTC. It encodes CASSQDTGTYGYTF.

The chain's CDR3 is CASSILLGGPQHF. The CDR3 DNA sequence: TGTGCCAGTAGTATACTCCTCGGGGGTCCCCAGCATTTT. J is TRBJ1-5 and V is TRBV19; possibly TRBD1 for D (5 bases). Germline V lookup: CDR1 LNHDA, CDR2 SQIVND (reference sequence). The V end lost 2 bases, the J end lost 10 bases, and 12 bases lay between the germline ends. The CDR3 has 13 residues.

V and J are TRBV11-2 and TRBJ2-5; D may be TRBD1 or TRBD2 (5 bases each). V dropped 2 bases and J dropped 1 base, with 11 bases sitting between them. The CDR3 is made up of 15 amino acids. The V gene's germline CDR1 is SGHAT and CDR2 FQNNGV. The CDR3 reads CASSLQPGAQETQYF. CDR3 coding DNA: TGTGCCAGCAGCTTACAGCCCGGGGCCCAAGAGACCCAGTACTTC.

This chain uses TRBV11-3 with TRBJ2-1; D might be TRBD2 (6 bases). Per the germline V gene, CDR1 is SGHNT and CDR2 is YENEEA. V lost 5 bases and J lost 8, with 16 bases in between. The CDR3 sequence is 14 residues long. CDR3 amino acids: CASSPGVREDEQFF. The CDR3 DNA is TGTGCCAGCAGCCCGGGGGTTAGGGAGGATGAGCAGTTCTTC.

This sequence joins TRBV29-1 and TRBJ2-3; D remains ambiguous. V was clipped by 7 bases and J by 8 bases, with 10 bases between them. The CDR3 spans 10 residues. CDR1 SQVTM and CDR2 ANQGSEA come from the germline V gene. The CDR3 coding sequence is TGCAGCGCTAGGGAAGGTACGCAGTATTTT. Its translation: CSAREGTQYF.

The V and J genes are TRBV10-3 and TRBJ1-3; D gene unclear. Germline values: CDR1 ENHRY, CDR2 SYGVKD. The germline V and J ends were trimmed by 6 bases and 0 bases, with 9 bases remaining between them. This CDR3 is 14 amino acids long. In DNA, the CDR3 is TGTGCCATCAGGACAACGGGCTCTGGAAACACCATATATTTT. Protein product: CAIRTTGSGNTIYF.

CDR3 DNA sequence: TGTGCCAGCAGCTTATCCCCTGGACAGAAGTCTGGAAACACCATATATTTT. Translating gives CASSLSPGQKSGNTIYF. The V call is TRBV7-9, the J call TRBJ1-3, with a tentative D call TRBD1 (6 bases). The V end was cut by 2 bases, the J end by 1 base, with 15 bases between. The CDR3 is 17 amino acids. Germline V gene data show CDR1 as SEHNR and CDR2 as FQNEAQ (reference sequence).

The CDR3 loop is CASSYFGTVSYNEQFF. The CDR3 DNA is TGTGCCAGCAGTTACTTCGGGACAGTTTCCTACAATGAGCAGTTCTTC. The rearrangement joins TRBV6-5 to TRBJ2-1; 7 nucleotides agree with TRBD1. This CDR3 has 16 residues. Trimming removed 1 base from V and 1 base from J; junction bases left unmatched: 4. Germline CDR1 is MNHEY and CDR2 is SVGAGI.

This clone has a handful of counts. The chain employs TRBV29-1 and TRBJ1-1; D gene ambiguous. This CDR3 has 13 residues. Trimming took 0 bases from V and 5 from J, leaving 10 bases between them. Germline CDR1 and CDR2: SQVTM and ANQGSEA. DNA of the CDR3: TGCAGCGTTGAAGATCCTACGGGGACTGAAGCTTTCTTT. Translating it yields CSVEDPTGTEAFF.

This rearrangement joins TRBV5-6 to TRBJ2-3; D might be TRBD1 (6 bases). Trimming stripped 3 bases from V and 6 bases from J, with 11 bases between. Germline values: CDR1 SGHDT, CDR2 YYEEEE. This CDR3 has 13 amino acids. The CDR3 DNA reads as TGTGCCAGCAGCTCGATTACAGGGGATACGCAGTATTTT. Its protein is CASSSITGDTQYF.

This clone was found once. The V and J genes are TRBV6-6 and TRBJ1-2; 7 bases agree with TRBD1. Germline V gives CDR1 MNHNY, CDR2 SVGAGI (reference sequence). The CDR3 covers 13 residues. Trimming at V came to 4 bases and at J to 8 bases, leaving 7 bases not matched to a gene. The CDR3 sequence is CASSWDSRVGYTF. The CDR3 region has the DNA TGTGCCAGCAGTTGGGACAGCCGGGTCGGCTACACCTTC.

The chain couples TRBV6-6 to TRBJ1-2, with 9 bases identical to TRBD1. Per germline, CDR1 MNHNY and CDR2 SVGAGI (reference sequence). V trimming: 6 bases; J trimming: 4 bases; junction bases outside the gene matches: 3. The CDR3 totals 13 residues. The CDR3 here is CASRTGGVYGYTF. The CDR3 coding sequence is TGTGCCAGCAGAACAGGGGGCGTCTATGGCTACACCTTC.

The rearrangement uses TRBV5-6 and TRBJ2-7; weak D call: TRBD2 (6 bases). The CDR3 consists of 14 residues. Germline V gives CDR1 SGHDT, CDR2 YYEEEE. The ends were cut back, 6 bases at V and 2 bases at J, with 15 bases in the middle. CDR3 nucleotide sequence: TGTGCCAGCACTGATAGAGGGAGGACCTACGAGCAGTACTTC. Translating gives CASTDRGRTYEQYF.

The V call is TRBV6-6, the J call TRBJ2-7, with D possibly matching TRBD2 (6 bases). The CDR3 is 14 amino acids. The germline V and J ends were trimmed by 5 bases and 4 bases, with 15 bases remaining between them. Germline V gene data show CDR1 as MNHNY and CDR2 as SVGAGI (reference sequence). The CDR3 DNA sequence: TGTGCCAGCAGTACGGCCGGGGGAAGTTACGAGCAGTACTTC. It encodes CASSTAGGSYEQYF.

This chain links TRBV6-1 with TRBJ2-7, with 10 bases aligning to TRBD2. Trimming cost V 2 bases and J 0 bases; bases outside gene matches: 25. Per the germline V gene, CDR1 is MNHNS and CDR2 is SASEGT. The CDR3 runs to 23 residues. As DNA, the CDR3 is TGTGCCAGCAGTGAAAGGCGCAGGGGGCTCAAGCGGGGGGGCCTCTTCGGCTCCTACGAGCAGTACTTC. This gives the protein CASSERRRGLKRGGLFGSYEQYF.

The V call is TRBV5-1, the J call TRBJ2-1; 14 nucleotides match TRBD2. Germline V gene data show CDR1 as SGHRS and CDR2 as YFSETQ. This CDR3 region has 14 residues. V lost 4 bases, J lost 9 bases, and 3 bases stayed unmatched. CDR3 in DNA: TGCGCCAGCAGCAACGGACTAGCGGGAGGTGAGCAGTTCTTC. Translating it yields CASSNGLAGGEQFF.

This clone turned up a few times. This rearrangement joins TRBV27 to TRBJ2-7; D unresolved. Trimming took 5 bases from V and 2 from J, leaving 10 bases between them. This CDR3 contains 13 residues. Germline V gene lookup returns CDR1 MNHEY and CDR2 SMNVEV (reference sequence). CDR3 coding DNA: TGTGCCAGCAGTCCCGCGGCACCCTACGAGCAGTACTTC. It specifies CASSPAAPYEQYF.

This chain uses TRBV7-9 with TRBJ1-1, with 8 bases that match TRBD1. The CDR3 covers 14 residues. Germline V gene lookup returns CDR1 SEHNR and CDR2 FQNEAQ (reference sequence). Trimming removed 5 bases from V and 1 base from J; junction bases left unmatched: 3. In DNA form, the CDR3 reads TGTGCCAGCAGCCTGGGACAGGCGAACACTGAAGCTTTCTTT. This encodes CASSLGQANTEAFF.

Only a few counts were recorded for this clone. CDR3 DNA sequence: TGTGCCGAGGGGGGGGGCGGCGGGGAGCAGTACTTC. This encodes CAEGGGGGEQYF. J is TRBJ2-7 and V is TRBV2; D is perhaps TRBD2 (7 bases). The germline gives CDR1 SNHLY, CDR2 FYNNEI. The V gene lost 11 bases and the J gene lost 7 bases, with 18 bases spanning the gap. The CDR3 length is 12 residues.

The chain links TRBV6-4 to TRBJ2-3; D might be TRBD1 (5 bases). Germline V lookup: CDR1 MRHNA, CDR2 SNTAGT. V gave up 10 bases and J gave up 6 bases, with 11 bases separating them. The CDR3 loop spans 11 amino acids. CDR3 residues: CANRPGDTQYF. The CDR3 DNA follows: TGTGCCAACCGCCCAGGGGATACGCAGTATTTT.

This chain links TRBV19 with TRBJ2-2; D not certain. Germline assignment: CDR1 LNHDA and CDR2 SQIVND (reference sequence). CDR3 size: 15 residues. Deletions cut 6 bases from V and 0 bases from J, with 11 bases between. The CDR3 region has the DNA TGTGCCAGTAGCCCCTACCTAACGAACACCGGGGAGCTGTTTTTT. This sequence encodes CASSPYLTNTGELFF.

The rearrangement links TRBV2 to TRBJ2-3, with 9 bases matching TRBD2. The CDR3 contains 15 residues. V lost 7 bases and J lost 6; bases outside the gene matches: 11. Germline lookup yields CDR1 SNHLY and CDR2 FYNNEI. The CDR3 loop reads CASTQEAGGSDTQYF. In DNA form, the CDR3 reads TGTGCCAGCACCCAAGAAGCGGGGGGATCGGATACGCAGTATTTT. The variable domain in full, completed from reference TRBV2 and TRBJ2-3, reads EPEVTQTPSHQVTQMGQEVILRCVPISNHLYFYWYRQILGQKVEFLVSFYNNEISEKSEIFDDQFSVERPDGSNFTLKIRSTKLEDSAMYFCASTQEAGGSDTQYFGPGTRLTVL.